This T cell receptor (beta chain) was recovered during a study of tumor and adjacent non-tumor tissue in lung cancer. The CDR3 has 13 amino acids. Germline V gene sequence: CDR1 GTSNPN, CDR2 SVGIG (reference sequence). Concerning this clonotype: An end of the junction does not agree with germline; a read error may underlie this.

The template was RNA from unsorted bulk tissue. TCRbeta libraries were built with three rounds of nested PCR, modified from ARM-PCR. In TCRdb, the multiplex PCR reads were re-called with MiXCR into one record per CDR3 protein. The sample yields fewer than 120,000 distinct CDR3 sequences, over 75% seen once. Sequenced: lung tumor tissue. The source of this sequence is a man between 65 and 85 years old with non-small cell lung cancer. The chain couples TRBV30 to TRBJ1-5, with D unclear. Here the CDR3 reads CAWSNGSDQSQHF. In nucleotides, the CDR3 is TGTGCCTGGAGTAATGGCAGTGATCAGTCCCAGCATTTT.